The 10 T cell receptor beta chains presented below share a single source sample, sequenced in a study of blood T cell repertoires in COVID-19. Clones were sequenced by immunoSEQ multiplex PCR, and TCRdb holds only the in-frame ones, with some missing. Found here are 200,000 to 250,000 clones, around 85% of them singletons; the top ten hold around 8.9%. The sequenced sample was peripheral blood. These receptors came from a man aged 80 or over with acute or convalescent COVID-19.

The count of this clone is one. The chain employs TRBV27 and TRBJ2-2; perhaps TRBD1 as D (7 bases). This CDR3 has 18 amino acids. Trimming stripped 0 bases from V and 6 bases from J, with 20 bases between. Germline loops: CDR1 MNHEY, CDR2 SMNVEV (reference sequence). The CDR3 DNA follows: TGTGCCAGCAGTTTATCGAGGGTTCGGCAGGGGGGTTCCGGGGAGCTGTTTTTT. Its translation: CASSLSRVRQGGSGELFF.

This chain connects TRBV6-5 to TRBJ2-7, with TRBD1 matching 9 bases. The CDR3 consists of 14 residues. Looked up from germline, CDR1 is MNHEY and CDR2 is SVGAGI. The ends lost 7 bases at V and 7 bases at J; junction bases unmatched: 11. Here the CDR3 reads CASTTGTGKREQYF. CDR3 bases: TGTGCCAGCACTACCGGGACAGGGAAGAGGGAGCAGTACTTC.

J is TRBJ2-3 and V is TRBV7-8, with D uncertain. Germline CDR1 reads SGHVS; CDR2 reads FQNEAQ. This CDR3 comprises 16 residues. Trimming pared 3 bases from V and 4 bases from J, leaving 17 bases between. CDR3 region: CASSFSPVGAPDTQYF. In DNA, the CDR3 is TGTGCCAGCAGCTTCTCTCCCGTCGGAGCCCCAGATACGCAGTATTTT.

The rearrangement links TRBV18 to TRBJ2-7, with unresolved D. This CDR3 spans 13 amino acids. V lost 2 bases and J lost 2, with 7 bases in between. Germline loops: CDR1 KGHSH, CDR2 LQKENI. The CDR3 nucleotides are TGTGCCAGCTCACCATCAACAGCCTACGAGCAGTACTTC. It encodes CASSPSTAYEQYF.

This clone was detected a few times. The chain employs TRBV15 and TRBJ1-5; D gene ambiguous. V dropped 0 bases and J dropped 7 bases, with 7 bases sitting between them. Germline values: CDR1 LNHNV, CDR2 YYDKDF (reference sequence). CDR3 length equals 13 residues. The CDR3 protein is CATSRDLRQPQHF. The CDR3 DNA follows: TGTGCCACCAGCAGAGATTTGAGGCAGCCCCAGCATTTT.

This chain links TRBV3-1 (or the pseudogene TRBV3-2) with TRBJ1-2; 10 bases line up with TRBD1. The CDR3 has 13 amino acids. The V gene's germline CDR1 is LGHDT and CDR2 YNNKEL (reference sequence). V trimming: 3 bases; J trimming: 8 bases; junction bases outside the gene matches: 3. For the CDR3, the DNA is TGTGCCAGCAGCCAGGGACAGGGGAAAGGCTACACCTTC. Translating gives CASSQGQGKGYTF.

This clone has just a few counts. This chain uses TRBV18 with TRBJ2-7; D possibly corresponds to TRBD2 (7 bases). Trimming stripped 2 bases from V and 2 bases from J, with 13 bases between. CDR1 KGHSH and CDR2 LQKENI come from the germline V gene. This CDR3 region has 15 residues. CDR3 residues: CASSPRTGGTYEQYF. CDR3 coding DNA: TGTGCCAGCTCACCAAGAACGGGGGGCACCTACGAGCAGTACTTC.

This clone was seen only a few times. The rearrangement joins TRBV19 to TRBJ1-5; 7 bases agree with TRBD1. V lost 6 bases to trimming and J lost 6 bases; unmatched junction nucleotides: 8. This CDR3 region has 14 residues. Germline CDR1 LNHDA, CDR2 SQIVND (reference sequence). The DNA of the CDR3 is TGTGCCAGTAGACACAGGGGCGCCGGTCAGCCCCAGCATTTT. This encodes CASRHRGAGQPQHF.

The J gene is TRBJ2-1, the V gene TRBV5-1, with D perhaps matching TRBD1 (5 bases). Germline V gene lookup returns CDR1 SGHRS and CDR2 YFSETQ. The CDR3 has 14 amino acids. Trimming removed 6 bases at V and 7 bases at J, with 17 bases between. Here the CDR3 DNA reads TGCGCCAGCACCTCTGGCAGGGAAGGGAATGAGCAGTTCTTC. Translation: CASTSGREGNEQFF.

This sequence joins TRBV19 and TRBJ1-5; D is unclear. CDR1 LNHDA and CDR2 SQIVND come from the germline V gene (reference sequence). This CDR3 region has 14 residues. V was pared by 5 bases and J by 7 bases, with 15 bases between. In DNA form, the CDR3 reads TGTGCCAGTAGTCTCCGGGGTCGGGAGCAGCCCCAGCATTTT. This gives the protein CASSLRGREQPQHF.